This TCR beta chain is from a study of regulatory T cells in long-lasting Graves disease. General study findings and limits: Compared with new cases, persistent Graves' patients showed reduced TCR diversity.

With regard to this clonotype: What it binds is unknown.

Arm-PCR of CDR3 regions and iRepertoire HTBI primers were the basis on which TCR beta libraries were built. MiXCR, run by TCRdb on the multiplex PCR reads, gives a single entry per CDR3 protein. The sample comprises more than 450,000 distinct CDR3 sequences, roughly 16% of which are singletons, and 10% to 15% rests with the top ten. As for time point: newly diagnosed GD, antithyroid drugs for less than 3 months. Extracted PBMC RNA gave rise to the TCR library. In germline, CDR1 is MNHEY, CDR2 SVGEGT. The CDR3 covers 13 residues. V lost 8 bases and J lost 3; bases outside the gene matches: 5. Separately, the same data were catalogued under a study of T cells in Graves' hyperthyroidism and ophthalmopathy. In that study: A set of HTBI primers served as the primers for a first-round RT-PCR of the TCR CDR3.

This specimen was peripheral blood mononuclear cells (PBMCs), taken at new diagnosis, from a patient treated with antithyroid drugs. The genes are TRBV6-2 or TRBV6-3 and TRBJ2-7, with TRBD1 identical over 9 bases. This receptor was obtained from a man in his forties with Graves disease. CDR3 nucleotides: TGTGCCAGCGCCCAGGGACAGGGCTACGAGCAGTACTTC. Amino acid sequence: CASAQGQGYEQYF.